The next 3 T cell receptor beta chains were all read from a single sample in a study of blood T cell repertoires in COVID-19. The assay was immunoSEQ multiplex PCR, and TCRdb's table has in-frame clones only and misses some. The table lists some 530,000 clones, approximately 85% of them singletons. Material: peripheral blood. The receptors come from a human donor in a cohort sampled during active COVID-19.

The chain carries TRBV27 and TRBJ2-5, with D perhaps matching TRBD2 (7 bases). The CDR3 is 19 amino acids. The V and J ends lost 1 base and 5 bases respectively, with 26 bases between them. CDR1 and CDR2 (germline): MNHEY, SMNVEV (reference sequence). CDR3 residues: CASSLYPPEGGRAGETQYF. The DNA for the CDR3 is TGTGCCAGCAGTTTATACCCTCCGGAGGGGGGGAGGGCAGGGGAGACCCAGTACTTC.

CDR3 loop: CASSLGQRGEKLFF. CDR3 DNA sequence: TGTGCCAGCAGCTTGGGACAGAGAGGTGAAAAACTGTTTTTT. The J gene is TRBJ1-4, the V gene TRBV7-2; 7 positions agree with TRBD1. CDR3 length equals 14 residues. J was trimmed by 7 bases and V by 3 bases; bases with no gene match: 5. Germline V gene sequence: CDR1 SGHTA, CDR2 FQGNSA. Using reference TRBV7-2 and TRBJ1-4 for the parts outside the CDR3, the full variable domain is GAGVSQSPSNKVTEKGKDVELRCDPISGHTALYWYRQSLGQGLEFLIYFQGNSAPDKSGLPSDRFSAERTGGSVSTLTIQRTQQEDSAVYLCASSLGQRGEKLFFGSGTQLSVL.

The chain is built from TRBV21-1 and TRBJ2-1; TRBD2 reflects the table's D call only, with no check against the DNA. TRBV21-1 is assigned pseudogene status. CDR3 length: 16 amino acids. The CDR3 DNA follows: TGTGCCAGCAGCATAAGCGGGGACTTTTCCTACAATGAGCAGTTCTTC. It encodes CASSISGDFSYNEQFF.